This is a list of T cell receptor beta chains from one sample in a study of T cells in narcolepsy. The assay was immunoSEQ multiplex PCR, and TCRdb's table has in-frame clones only and misses some. This sample has over 25,000 clones, with 70% to 80% found just once. Sample: memory (CD45RA-) CD4+ T cells from blood. The receptors stem from a human donor in good health. Both conserved end residues are part of each CDR3. D genes are given only for firm matches. Not every row has a clone size; where given, it reads once, few, many or a size class.

v_gene,d_gene,j_gene,len,abundance,CDR3aa,CDR3nt
TRBV6-5,.,TRBJ1-1,13,.,CASSQQGNTEAFF,TGTGCCAGCAGTCAACAAGGAAACACTGAAGCTTTCTTT
TRBV6-5,TRBD2,TRBJ2-1,15,.,CASRLLAGGYNEQFF,TGTGCCAGCAGATTACTAGCGGGAGGGTACAATGAGCAGTTCTTC
TRBV13,.,TRBJ1-3,14,.,CASSLGLAGNTIYF,TGTGCCAGCAGCTTAGGCCTCGCTGGAAACACCATATATTTT
TRBV7-2,.,TRBJ2-5,15,.,CASSLVGGTAETQYF,TGTGCCAGCAGCTTAGTCGGGGGTACGGCAGAGACCCAGTACTTC
TRBV2,.,TRBJ2-5,12,.,CASSIQQETQYF,TGTGCCAGCAGCATACAACAAGAGACCCAGTACTTC
TRBV7-9,.,TRBJ1-1,13,.,CASSLSSGTEAFF,TGTGCCAGCAGCTTAAGTAGTGGAACTGAAGCTTTCTTT
TRBV19,TRBD1,TRBJ2-3,14,once,CASSKGQFTDTQYF,TGTGCCAGTAGCAAGGGACAGTTCACAGATACGCAGTATTTT
TRBV7-9,.,TRBJ2-1,13,few,CASSLSSYNEQFF,TGTGCCAGCAGCTTAAGCTCCTACAATGAGCAGTTCTTC
TRBV27,TRBD2,TRBJ2-3,19,.,CASSQSLPGAGGEADTQYF,TGTGCCAGCAGTCAATCCCTCCCAGGGGCGGGGGGGGAAGCAGATACGCAGTATTTT
TRBV5-1,.,TRBJ2-1,15,.,CASSSGTQSYNEQFF,TGTGCCAGCAGCTCCGGGACTCAATCCTACAATGAGCAGTTCTTC
TRBV27,.,TRBJ2-1,12,once,CASSLRGSEQFF,TGTGCCAGCAGTTTAAGGGGGAGTGAGCAGTTCTTC
TRBV7-9,.,TRBJ2-3,17,.,CASSLGYSGQSTDTQYF,TGTGCCAGCAGCTTAGGATACAGCGGTCAGAGCACAGATACGCAGTATTTT
TRBV29-1,TRBD2,TRBJ2-3,17,.,CSGGGPSGKSFADTQYF,TGCAGCGGGGGGGGTCCTAGCGGGAAAAGTTTCGCAGATACGCAGTATTTT
TRBV7-2,.,TRBJ1-5,18,.,CASSPLSVRRYSNQPQHF,TGTGCCAGCAGCCCCCTCTCAGTAAGACGGTATAGCAATCAGCCCCAGCATTTT
TRBV27,.,TRBJ1-6,14,.,CASRGWSYNSPLHF,TGTGCCAGCAGGGGTTGGTCCTATAATTCACCCCTCCACTTT
TRBV27,TRBD1,TRBJ2-2,15,.,CASSSGTANTGELFF,TGTGCCAGCAGTTCCGGGACAGCGAACACCGGGGAGCTGTTTTTT
TRBV7-9,TRBD2,TRBJ2-3,15,.,CASSTTSGRADTQYF,TGTGCCAGCAGCACGACTAGCGGGAGAGCAGATACGCAGTATTTT
TRBV6-5,.,TRBJ2-7,14,once,CASSVEGYGYEQYF,TGTGCCAGCAGTGTCGAAGGGTATGGCTACGAGCAGTACTTC
TRBV7-6,TRBD2,TRBJ2-3,16,.,CASSLGLAGATDTQYF,TGTGCCAGCAGCTTAGGGCTAGCGGGAGCAACAGATACGCAGTATTTT
TRBV6-1,.,TRBJ1-1,11,few,CASSAYTEAFF,TGTGCCAGCAGTGCTTACACTGAAGCTTTCTTT
TRBV6-1,TRBD1,TRBJ2-7,16,.,CASSEAGTVLSYEQYF,TGTGCCAGCAGTGAAGCGGGGACAGTCCTAAGCTACGAGCAGTACTTC
TRBV9,.,TRBJ1-1,14,few,CASSVGQARTEAFF,TGTGCCAGCAGCGTAGGACAGGCGAGGACTGAAGCTTTCTTT
TRBV4-3,.,TRBJ1-2,13,.,CASSPGGTYGYTF,TGCGCCAGCAGCCCGGGCGGAACCTATGGCTACACCTTC
TRBV18,.,TRBJ1-3,15,.,CASSEGQGSGNTIYF,TGTGCCAGCTCGGAGGGCCAGGGTTCGGGAAACACCATATATTTT
TRBV19,.,TRBJ1-3,13,.,CASKQSSGNTIYF,TGTGCCAGTAAGCAGTCCTCTGGAAACACCATATATTTT
TRBV18,TRBD1,TRBJ1-1,14,.,CASSQGGRDTEAFF,TGTGCCAGCTCCCAGGGGGGCAGGGACACTGAAGCTTTCTTT
TRBV5-8,TRBD1,TRBJ1-1,16,once,CASSPGKGALNTEAFF,TGTGCCAGCAGCCCCGGGAAGGGGGCTTTGAACACTGAAGCTTTCTTT
TRBV29-1,TRBD2,TRBJ2-4,14,.,CSVEEGLAENIQYF,TGCAGCGTTGAAGAAGGGCTAGCGGAAAACATTCAGTACTTC
TRBV11-2,.,TRBJ1-5,13,.,CASSLVGDQPQHF,TGTGCCAGCAGCTTAGTCGGGGATCAGCCCCAGCATTTT
TRBV5-1,TRBD2,TRBJ2-1,15,few,CASSLLGLDYNEQFF,TGCGCCAGCAGCTTGTTAGGACTAGACTACAATGAGCAGTTCTTC
TRBV6-6,TRBD1,TRBJ1-4,15,.,CASSDTGGVSEKLFF,TGTGCCAGCAGTGACACAGGGGGTGTTTCGGAAAAACTGTTTTTT
TRBV6-1,.,TRBJ1-5,13,.,CASRGDGNQPQHF,TGTGCCAGCAGGGGGGACGGTAATCAGCCCCAGCATTTT
TRBV7-2,TRBD2,TRBJ2-5,14,.,CASSVRGGPETQYF,TGTGCCAGCAGCGTCCGGGGGGGCCCTGAGACCCAGTACTTC
TRBV9,TRBD1,TRBJ1-4,16,.,CASSVEGTGALGKLFF,TGTGCCAGCAGCGTAGAAGGGACAGGTGCTTTGGGAAAACTGTTTTTT
TRBV5-4,TRBD2,TRBJ2-7,14,.,CASSARTSVIEQYF,TGTGCCAGCAGCGCCAGGACTAGCGTAATCGAGCAGTACTTC
TRBV7-3,.,TRBJ1-1,14,few,CASSSGTLSTEAFF,TGTGCCAGCAGCTCCGGCACTCTGAGCACTGAAGCTTTCTTT
TRBV21-1,.,TRBJ1-1,15,.,CASSKGGNRPNEAFF,TGTGCCAGCAGCAAAGGGGGAAACAGGCCCAATGAAGCTTTCTTT
TRBV28,TRBD2,TRBJ2-3,21,few,CASTLGREYVSGTSGDHTQYF,TGTGCCAGCACTCTAGGCAGGGAGTATGTCTCCGGGACTAGCGGGGATCATACGCAGTATTTT
TRBV29-1,TRBD2,TRBJ2-7,14,.,CSAILAGRAYEQYF,TGCAGCGCTATATTAGCGGGAAGAGCCTACGAGCAGTACTTC
TRBV6-5,TRBD1,TRBJ1-2,14,.,CASVRTDRAGGYTF,TGTGCCAGTGTACGAACCGACAGGGCGGGGGGCTACACCTTC
TRBV11-2,.,TRBJ1-1,13,.,CASSLSTNTEAFF,TGTGCCAGCAGCTTGTCCACGAACACTGAAGCTTTCTTT
TRBV6-5,.,TRBJ1-4,13,medium-sized,CASRMGAHEKLFF,TGTGCCAGCAGAATGGGGGCGCATGAAAAACTGTTTTTT
TRBV18,.,TRBJ2-2,16,.,CASSSEKGANTGELFF,TGTGCCAGCTCATCAGAGAAGGGCGCGAACACCGGGGAGCTGTTTTTT
TRBV15,.,TRBJ2-3,16,once,CATSRGLAASTDTQYF,TGTGCCACCAGCAGAGGTCTAGCCGCTAGCACAGATACGCAGTATTTT